The rows below give T cell receptor beta chains drawn from one sample of a study of OX40 agonist ivuxolimab in advanced cancers. The table came from immunoSEQ multiplex PCR; TCRdb's copy has only in-frame clones and leaves some out. The sample yields tens of thousands of clones, around 84% seen once. This sample comprised CD4+ or CD8+ T cells sorted from blood, obtained in a trial of the OX40 agonist ivuxolimab. The receptors stem from an adult with an advanced solid tumor such as melanoma, head and neck, liver or kidney cancer. The conserved cysteine and the conserved F or W are not part of the CDR3 here. A D gene is named only where the DNA matches it firmly. Only some rows state a clone size, as once, few, many or a class for expanded clones.

j_gene	d_gene	abundance	v_gene	CDR3aa
TRBJ1-6	-	-	TRBV21-1	ASSKDTSDPGARSPLH
TRBJ2-5	TRBD1	-	TRBV5-1	ASSLARDSQETQY
TRBJ1-3	-	-	TRBV10-3	AIAWDSSGNTIY
TRBJ1-4	-	-	TRBV28	ASRDSLNEKLF
TRBJ2-5	-	-	TRBV9	ASSEQPRGETQY
TRBJ2-1	TRBD1	-	TRBV6-1	ASSEALGQGYNEQF
TRBJ2-6	-	few	TRBV27	ASSLWGEPGANVLT
TRBJ2-5	TRBD2	-	TRBV5-6	ASSLAPLLAGVQETQY
TRBJ2-2	TRBD1	-	TRBV5-8	ASSLGTGGAGELF
TRBJ1-2	-	-	TRBV7-3	ASSPEGGYGYT
TRBJ2-2	TRBD1	-	TRBV5-6	ASSFGRGYTGELF
TRBJ2-2	-	-	TRBV7-3	ASSLNAMVGELF
TRBJ2-3	-	-	TRBV19	ASSIAATATDTQY
TRBJ2-7	-	-	TRBV7-9	ASSRDNEQY
TRBJ2-2	-	-	TRBV28	ASSSAGVTGELF
TRBJ2-7	-	-	TRBV30	AWSVSYEQY
TRBJ2-6	-	-	TRBV27	ASSLKQGSFPSGANVLT
TRBJ2-3	-	-	TRBV18	ASSPPGTPSTDTQY
TRBJ1-1	-	many	TRBV28	ASSLVQGQTEAF
TRBJ2-6	-	-	TRBV28	ASRPDRISGANVLT
TRBJ2-1	-	-	TRBV10-1	ASSPRDTLSNEQF
TRBJ1-1	-	-	TRBV28	ASSLGGPASLNTEAF
TRBJ2-1	-	once	TRBV6-5	ASSPRLVFDEQF
TRBJ2-3	TRBD1	-	TRBV6-5	ASSPGQGITDTQY
TRBJ2-3	TRBD2	-	TRBV18	ASSPYTSGGATDTQY
TRBJ2-4	TRBD1	-	TRBV2	ASISGTGENIQY
TRBJ2-3	-	-	TRBV6-5	ASRNDRRRTDTQY
TRBJ2-3	-	-	TRBV10-3	ATSRDFSDTQY
TRBJ2-3	-	few	TRBV9	ASSVQPTDADTQY
TRBJ1-1	-	few	TRBV19	ASSISITEAF
TRBJ2-2	-	-	TRBV2	ASSADGSNTGELF
TRBJ1-1	-	-	TRBV7-9	ASTWPDERWTEAF
TRBJ1-5	-	-	TRBV19	ASRLGRSSNQPQH
TRBJ2-2	-	-	TRBV5-1	ASSSNRVTGELF
TRBJ1-1	-	-	TRBV10-3	AISDPLGRLNTEAF
TRBJ1-2	-	once	TRBV18	ASSPVEGYT
TRBJ2-3	TRBD1	-	TRBV6-4	ASSRTGADTQY
TRBJ2-7	-	-	TRBV28	ASLGRGSEQY
TRBJ2-7	TRBD1	-	TRBV7-3	ASSRQGGSYEQY
TRBJ2-1	TRBD1	-	TRBV5-4	ASRDRGQKTYNEQF
TRBJ1-2	-	-	TRBV5-8	ASSLRAALGYGYT
TRBJ2-7	-	-	TRBV7-2	ASSLKGIEQY
TRBJ2-2	-	-	TRBV30	AWTQRTNLNTGELF
TRBJ1-5	TRBD1	few	TRBV2	ASSTGGGNQPQH
TRBJ2-2	-	once	TRBV9	ASSPTATGELF
TRBJ2-2	-	-	TRBV18	ASSPAANTGELF
TRBJ1-5	-	-	TRBV21-1	ASSHDRGDPYSNQPQH